A few counts support the clone carrying this T cell receptor beta chain. Its specificity is not known. Use of 60 Vbeta and 13 Jbeta primers characterized the PCR. Sequencing was performed with immunoSEQ multiplex PCR; in TCRdb, only in-frame clones are kept and a portion is missing. The data hold under 120,000 clones, with 74% observed a single time. The V segment lost 4 bases and the J segment 4 bases; nucleotides outside the gene matches: 6. The CDR3 covers 14 residues. CDR1 is SGHDT, CDR2 YYEEEE, per germline. The data stem from a study of cytomegalovirus exposure and HLA in healthy donors. Findings and caveats of the study: Cytomegalovirus-associated status was assigned to 164 TCR beta chains. A missense variant in DCLRE1C was later tied to TCR beta V- and J-gene trimming. Presence/absence comparisons presumed near-even sequencing depth among donors.

The source of this sequence is a man aged 45-65 years in good health and CMV-seropositive. The rearrangement joins TRBV5-6 to TRBJ1-2, with 8 bases that match TRBD1. The source material was PBMCs. The CDR3 DNA follows: TGTGCCAGCAGCCCTGGGACAGGCCTCTATGGCTACACCTTC. Its protein product is CASSPGTGLYGYTF.